The 30 T cell receptor beta chains presented below share a single source sample, sequenced in a study of blood T cell repertoires in COVID-19. The protocol was immunoSEQ multiplex PCR, while the TCRdb copy is restricted to in-frame clones and leaves out a portion. Of 75,000 to 95,000 clones in the sample, roughly four fifths are singletons; the top ten hold roughly 6.3%. Sequences were obtained from peripheral blood. All receptors derive from a man aged 55 to 70 with acute or convalescent COVID-19.

The CDR3, as DNA: TGTGCCAGCAGCTTTTACAGGGGCGACCCCTCCTACAATGAGCAGTTCTTC. Protein: CASSFYRGDPSYNEQFF. V is TRBV5-4 and J is TRBJ2-1, with TRBD1 matching 7 bases. Looked up from germline, CDR1 is SGHNT and CDR2 is YYREEE (reference sequence). This CDR3 is 17 amino acids long. J gave up 0 bases and V 2 bases, and 8 bases lay outside the gene matches. Supplemented by reference TRBV5-4 and TRBJ2-1, the full variable domain reads ETGVTQSPTHLIKTRGQQVTLRCSSQSGHNTVSWYQQALGQGPQFIFQYYREEENGRGNFPPRFSGLQFPNYSSELNVNALELDDSALYLCASSFYRGDPSYNEQFFGPGTRLTVL.

A word on this clone: At one end, the junction sequence differs from germline, possibly due to a read error. V is TRBV18 and J is TRBJ2-7, with D perhaps TRBD2 (7 bases). Germline V gene lookup returns CDR1 KGHSH and CDR2 LQKENI. The CDR3 sequence is 15 residues long. CDR3 sequence reads: CASSPIGGGGYGQYF. The CDR3 DNA reads as TGTGCCAGCTCACCAATTGGCGGGGGCGGTTACGGGCAGTACTTC.

This clone has only a few counts. The chain carries TRBV27 and TRBJ1-2, with TRBD1 identical over 8 bases. The germline CDR1 and CDR2 sequences are MNHEY and SMNVEV (reference sequence). This CDR3 comprises 15 residues. V trimming: 2 bases; J trimming: 3 bases; junction bases outside the gene matches: 5. The CDR3 DNA reads TGTGCCAGCAGTTTAATCCCGACAGGGGACTATGGCTACACCTTC. It specifies CASSLIPTGDYGYTF.

The chain uses TRBV6-5 and TRBJ1-2, with D perhaps matching TRBD1 (5 bases). The CDR3 is 15 amino acids. CDR1 and CDR2 from the germline V gene are MNHEY and SVGAGI. Trimming shortened V by 6 bases and J by 5 bases, and 19 bases separated the two germline ends. The CDR3 DNA sequence: TGTGCCAGCAGGCATCGGCCGGGGGGTTGGTATGGCTACACCTTC. Translated, it gives CASRHRPGGWYGYTF.

CDR3: CASSLGTGNTGELFF. As DNA, the CDR3 is TGTGCCAGCAGCTTAGGGACAGGGAACACCGGGGAGCTGTTTTTT. The V call is TRBV11-2, the J call TRBJ2-2; 7 nucleotides match TRBD1. V was pared by 1 base and J by 1 base, with 0 bases of the junction left unmatched. This CDR3 region has 15 residues. Germline V gene lookup returns CDR1 SGHAT and CDR2 FQNNGV.

This sequence joins TRBV24-1 and TRBJ2-1; 8 bases align to TRBD1. CDR1 is KGHDR and CDR2 is SFDVKD in the germline V gene. This CDR3 comprises 14 residues. V shed 5 bases, J shed 7 bases, and the junction held 6 bases outside the gene matches. The CDR3 bases are TGTGCCACCAGTGCCTCAGGGGGCCTGAATGAGCAGTTCTTC. Amino acids: CATSASGGLNEQFF.

This clone showed up just a few times. V is TRBV5-1 and J is TRBJ1-2; the D gene is possibly TRBD1 (5 bases). V lost 1 base and J 3 bases, leaving 7 bases between the germline ends. The CDR3 sequence is 13 residues long. The germline CDR1 and CDR2 sequences are SGHRS and YFSETQ. The CDR3 DNA reads TGCGCCAGCAGCTTGTCCAGGGACTATGGCTACACCTTC. It encodes CASSLSRDYGYTF.

The rearrangement links TRBV7-3 to TRBJ2-3, with 11 positions matching TRBD2. From germline, CDR1 is SGHTA and CDR2 FQGTGA. The ends lost 5 bases at V and 4 bases at J; junction bases unmatched: 8. This CDR3 contains 16 residues. CDR3 loop: CASSPLAGGSPDTQYF. Here the CDR3 DNA reads TGTGCCAGCAGCCCCCTAGCGGGGGGTTCTCCAGATACGCAGTATTTT.

This clone was detected a few times. The rearrangement uses TRBV7-3 and TRBJ2-1; 11 positions agree with TRBD2. V trimming: 2 bases; J trimming: 4 bases; junction bases outside the gene matches: 7. Germline CDR1 SGHTA, CDR2 FQGTGA. The CDR3 consists of 17 residues. CDR3 amino acids: CASSLVSGGARYNEQFF. The CDR3, as DNA: TGTGCCAGCAGCTTAGTTAGCGGGGGGGCCCGATACAATGAGCAGTTCTTC.

The V gene is TRBV9, the J gene TRBJ1-1; TRBD1 is a possible D gene (6 bases). Germline V gene sequence: CDR1 SGDLS, CDR2 YYNGEE. V dropped 0 bases and J dropped 7 bases, with 28 bases sitting between them. The CDR3 totals 19 residues. CDR3 residues: CASSVGRFDSPGQPHEAFF. CDR3 in DNA: TGTGCCAGCAGCGTAGGAAGGTTTGATTCCCCCGGACAGCCTCATGAAGCTTTCTTT.

This chain uses TRBV9 with TRBJ2-1; D gene ambiguous. Germline CDR1 reads SGDLS; CDR2 reads YYNGEE. This CDR3 has 15 amino acids. Trimming shortened V by 4 bases and J by 0 bases, and 11 bases separated the two germline ends. CDR3 coding DNA: TGTGCCAGCAGCCCCCATTCTAGCTCCTACAATGAGCAGTTCTTC. Amino acid sequence: CASSPHSSSYNEQFF.

The V and J genes are TRBV25-1 and TRBJ2-1, with 8 bases aligning to TRBD2. Germline CDR1 is MGHDK and CDR2 is SYGVNS. This CDR3 has 14 residues. V shed 7 bases, J shed 7 bases, and the junction held 9 bases outside the gene matches. CDR3 in DNA: TGTGCCAGCAACCGCGGGGGGCCCGGGAATGAGCAGTTCTTC. This encodes CASNRGGPGNEQFF.

There are a few counts of this clone. The chain uses TRBV28 and TRBJ2-3; the D is unclear. Per germline, CDR1 MDHEN and CDR2 SYDVKM. V was cut by 6 bases and J by 6 bases, with 13 bases left in between. The CDR3 is 13 amino acids. The CDR3: CASSPYPRDTQYF. The DNA of the CDR3 is TGTGCCAGCAGCCCTTACCCCCGGGATACGCAGTATTTT.

V gene TRBV18 combines with J gene TRBJ1-3, with 9 positions matching TRBD1. CDR1 is KGHSH, CDR2 LQKENI, per germline. J gave up 4 bases and V 2 bases, and 0 bases lay outside the gene matches. CDR3 length equals 14 residues. CDR3 coding DNA: TGTGCCAGCTCACCAGGGACAGGGGGAAACACCATATATTTT. This translates into CASSPGTGGNTIYF.

This sequence joins TRBV11-2 and TRBJ2-2, with TRBD1 as a possible D gene (6 bases). Trimming left V 2 bases short and J 5 bases short, with 12 bases between. Germline assignment: CDR1 SGHAT and CDR2 FQNNGV. This CDR3 region has 15 residues. In DNA form, the CDR3 reads TGTGCCAGCAGCTTACCAGGGGTGGTAACCGGGGAGCTGTTTTTT. This translates into CASSLPGVVTGELFF. Complete variable domain (other parts from reference TRBV11-2 and TRBJ2-2): EAGVAQSPRYKIIEKRQSVAFWCNPISGHATLYWYQQILGQGPKLLIQFQNNGVVDDSQLPKDRFSAERLKGVDSTLKIQPAKLEDSAVYLCASSLPGVVTGELFFGEGSRLTVL.

The rearrangement links TRBV21-1 to TRBJ2-4; the table's D call, TRBD2, has no DNA check behind it. TRBV21-1 is listed as a pseudogene. The CDR3 contains 15 residues. Here the CDR3 reads CASSNPETAKNIQYF. Here the CDR3 DNA reads TGTGCCAGCAGCAACCCGGAGACAGCCAAAAACATTCAGTACTTC.

This clone was recorded many times. The chain has TRBV10-2 and TRBJ2-5; D is possibly TRBD2 (5 bases). Between the trimmed V and J ends, which lost 2 bases and 4 bases, there was a span of 14 bases. The length of the CDR3 is 15 residues. Germline V gene data show CDR1 as WSHSY and CDR2 as SAAADI. CDR3 DNA: TGCGCCAGCAGTGAGGTCGGGGTGGAAGGAGAGACCCAGTACTTC. It is translated as CASSEVGVEGETQYF.

J is TRBJ1-5 and V is TRBV20-1, with TRBD1 matching over 9 bases. Germline V gene data show CDR1 as DFQATT and CDR2 as SNEGSKA (reference sequence). This CDR3 is 15 amino acids long. The V gene end was trimmed by 3 bases and the J gene end by 1 base; junction bases not matched to a gene: 4. The CDR3 sequence: CSASTGGWSNQPQHF. The CDR3 DNA reads TGCAGTGCTAGTACAGGGGGCTGGAGCAATCAGCCCCAGCATTTT.

J is TRBJ1-6 and V is TRBV6-5, with 7 bases aligning to TRBD1. Trimming took 5 bases from V and 5 from J; bases not matched to a gene: 6. CDR3 length equals 15 residues. The germline CDR1 and CDR2 sequences are MNHEY and SVGAGI. In DNA form, the CDR3 reads TGTGCCAGCAGTACCGGACAGGCCGATAATTCACCCCTCCACTTT. This translates into CASSTGQADNSPLHF.

This clone was observed a single time. The chain employs TRBV11-2 and TRBJ1-5; possibly TRBD1 for D (5 bases). Germline CDR1 and CDR2: SGHAT and FQNNGV. The CDR3 consists of 15 residues. V shed 1 base and J shed 0 bases, with 7 bases lying between them. The CDR3 DNA follows: TGTGCCAGCAGCTTAGCGGGGGTTAGCAATCAGCCCCAGCATTTT. Its translation: CASSLAGVSNQPQHF.

This clone was seen only a few times. The chain combines TRBV5-1 with TRBJ2-7; D might be TRBD1 (7 bases). Per germline, CDR1 SGHRS and CDR2 YFSETQ. The CDR3 totals 15 residues. V lost 0 bases and J lost 1, with 11 bases in between. The CDR3 here is CASSLGQGGSYEQYF. CDR3 in DNA: TGCGCCAGCAGCTTGGGCCAGGGGGGATCCTACGAGCAGTACTTC.

V and J are TRBV6-4 and TRBJ1-1; tentatively, D is TRBD1 (5 bases). V shed 4 bases and J shed 10 bases, with 16 bases lying between them. Germline CDR1 is MRHNA and CDR2 is SNTAGT. CDR3 length equals 13 residues. The DNA of the CDR3 is TGTGCCAGCAGTGCCTTGTCAGGGACTCTAGCTTTCTTT. Protein product: CASSALSGTLAFF.

This clone has a handful of counts. The J gene is TRBJ1-2, the V gene TRBV5-1; 11 bases agree with TRBD1. The CDR3 length is 13 residues. The germline CDR1 and CDR2 sequences are SGHRS and YFSETQ. Trimming took 5 bases from V and 4 from J; bases not matched to a gene: 1. Here the CDR3 DNA reads TGCGCCAGCAGTGGGACAGGGGGCTATGGCTACACCTTC. As protein: CASSGTGGYGYTF.

The chain has TRBV7-9 and TRBJ1-2; D is unclear. V gave up 3 bases and J gave up 6 bases, with 17 bases separating them. The CDR3 extends over 15 amino acids. The germline V gene encodes CDR1 SEHNR and CDR2 FQNEAQ (reference sequence). As DNA, the CDR3 is TGTGCCAGCAGCTTGGGAGAATCCGGGATCAATGGCTACACCTTC. It yields the protein CASSLGESGINGYTF.

This chain joins TRBV7-2 and TRBJ1-2; D remains unclear. The CDR3 spans 15 residues. From germline, CDR1 is SGHTA and CDR2 FQGNSA. The V end was cut by 1 base, the J end by 4 bases, with 13 bases between. The DNA for the CDR3 is TGTGCCAGCAGCTTAGGAGTCGGGGTAACCTATGGCTACACCTTC. Translated, it gives CASSLGVGVTYGYTF.

This chain links TRBV10-3 with TRBJ2-7, with 7 positions matching TRBD1. Germline values: CDR1 ENHRY, CDR2 SYGVKD. The CDR3 has 14 residues. V dropped 7 bases and J dropped 5; count of bases not matched to a gene: 11. CDR3: CAITPTGKVDEQYF. CDR3 DNA sequence: TGTGCCATCACCCCGACAGGGAAAGTCGACGAGCAGTACTTC.

V and J are TRBV10-3 and TRBJ1-1; no clear D gene. This CDR3 is 14 amino acids long. Trimming pared 0 bases from V and 3 bases from J, leaving 8 bases between. Germline V lookup: CDR1 ENHRY, CDR2 SYGVKD. CDR3 amino acids: CAISESGVYTEAFF. Here the CDR3 DNA reads TGTGCCATCAGTGAGTCAGGAGTATACACTGAAGCTTTCTTT.

The chain links TRBV12-3 or TRBV12-4 to TRBJ1-2; tentatively, D is TRBD1 (5 bases). CDR3 length: 13 residues. V was cut by 1 base and J by 6 bases, with 9 bases left in between. CDR3 sequence reads: CASSLEGRDGYTF. DNA of the CDR3: TGTGCCAGCAGTTTAGAGGGGAGGGATGGCTACACCTTC.

The chain recombines TRBV7-2 with TRBJ1-3, with D unclear. Per the germline V gene, CDR1 is SGHTA and CDR2 is FQGNSA. Trimming cost V 3 bases and J 0 bases, with 12 bases left between them. The CDR3 has 16 residues. CDR3: CASSFRQVSSGNTIYF. The DNA for the CDR3 is TGTGCCAGCAGCTTTAGGCAGGTTTCCTCTGGAAACACCATATATTTT.

V is TRBV29-1 and J is TRBJ1-1; D remains unclear. CDR3 length equals 13 residues. Trimming shortened V by 2 bases and J by 4 bases, and 11 bases separated the two germline ends. CDR1 SQVTM and CDR2 ANQGSEA come from the germline V gene. Here the CDR3 reads CSVESGFGTEAFF. In DNA form, the CDR3 reads TGCAGCGTTGAATCGGGATTTGGCACTGAAGCTTTCTTT. Using reference TRBV29-1 and TRBJ1-1 for the parts outside the CDR3, the full variable domain is SAVISQKPSRDICQRGTSLTIQCQVDSQVTMMFWYRQQPGQSLTLIATANQGSEATYESGFVIDKFPISRPNLTFSTLTVSNMSPEDSSIYLCSVESGFGTEAFFGQGTRLTVV.